Each of the 25 T cell receptor beta chains below was sequenced from the same sample in a study of blood T cell repertoires in COVID-19. TCRdb keeps only in-frame clones here, not all; method: immunoSEQ multiplex PCR. The table shows 200,000 to 250,000 clones, with 83% occurring only once. The sequencing sample was made of peripheral blood. The receptor source for this set is a woman aged 25 to 39 with COVID-19, enrolled during active disease.

The V call is TRBV2, the J call TRBJ1-1; D is possibly TRBD1 (6 bases). Germline V gene data show CDR1 as SNHLY and CDR2 as FYNNEI. Trimming stripped 6 bases from V and 3 bases from J, with 14 bases between. The CDR3 length is 14 residues. CDR3 sequence: CASSEHREYTEAFF. The CDR3 DNA is TGTGCCAGCAGCGAACACAGGGAATACACTGAAGCTTTCTTT.

The table lists this clone with a count of one. The V and J genes are TRBV7-6 and TRBJ2-7, with 9 bases aligning to TRBD1. This CDR3 is 14 amino acids long. V was clipped by 2 bases and J by 5 bases; unmatched bases: 4. CDR1 is SGHVS, CDR2 FNYEAQ, per germline. CDR3 DNA: TGTGCCAGCAGCTTAACAGGGGGCGAGGACGAGCAGTACTTC. Translation: CASSLTGGEDEQYF.

This chain links TRBV19 with TRBJ2-1; TRBD2 might be the D (5 bases). CDR3 length: 15 residues. V lost 4 bases and J 6 bases, leaving 16 bases between the germline ends. Germline loops: CDR1 LNHDA, CDR2 SQIVND (reference sequence). The CDR3 loop is CASSNVAGSFNEQFF. In DNA form, the CDR3 reads TGTGCCAGTAGTAATGTAGCTGGGAGTTTCAATGAGCAGTTCTTC.

This clone came up once. For the CDR3, the DNA is TGTGCCAGCAGCTTAGTCGGGGGAAATAGCGCAGATACGCAGTATTTT. Translation: CASSLVGGNSADTQYF. The V call is TRBV7-2, the J call TRBJ2-3; possibly TRBD2 for D (6 bases). V was trimmed by 1 base and J by 4 bases, leaving 15 bases between them. From germline, CDR1 is SGHTA and CDR2 FQGNSA. This CDR3 is built from 16 residues.

The V and J genes are TRBV18 and TRBJ2-7; D possibly corresponds to TRBD1 (7 bases). From germline, CDR1 is KGHSH and CDR2 LQKENI. V dropped 3 bases and J dropped 3 bases, with 15 bases sitting between them. This CDR3 has 15 amino acids. CDR3 in DNA: TGTGCCAGCTCACCGCCAGGGGGACTTCTCTACGAGCAGTACTTC. This sequence encodes CASSPPGGLLYEQYF.

This clone has more than one count but fewer than ten. The rearrangement joins TRBV30 to TRBJ2-7; 7 bases are a match to TRBD2. The CDR3 is made up of 15 amino acids. V dropped 2 bases and J dropped 3; count of bases not matched to a gene: 10. Per germline, CDR1 GTSNPN and CDR2 SVGIG (reference sequence). The CDR3 here is CAWSPGLGSRYEQYF. CDR3 DNA sequence: TGTGCCTGGAGTCCAGGACTAGGTTCCCGCTACGAGCAGTACTTC.

CDR3 nucleotide sequence: TGTGCCAGCAGCTTCTCGGGGAAAGAAGAGACCCAGTACTTC. Translation gives CASSFSGKEETQYF. This sequence joins TRBV3-1 (or the pseudogene TRBV3-2) and TRBJ2-5, with D possibly being TRBD2 (5 bases). The V end was cut by 5 bases, the J end by 3 bases, with 13 bases between. CDR1 and CDR2 from the germline V gene are LGHDT and YNNKEL (reference sequence). The CDR3 consists of 14 residues.

This clone was observed a single time. The sample has other DNA sequences that encode this CDR3 too. The CDR3 region has the DNA TGTGCCACCAGCCTCACGGGAGGCACTGAAGCTTTCTTT. Protein product: CATSLTGGTEAFF. The V gene is TRBV24-1, the J gene TRBJ1-1, with no clear D. The CDR3 length is 13 residues. The germline V gene encodes CDR1 KGHDR and CDR2 SFDVKD. Trimming shortened V by 7 bases and J by 4 bases, and 12 bases separated the two germline ends.

The V and J genes are TRBV6-4 and TRBJ2-1; 13 bases line up with TRBD2. After removal of 2 bases from V and 8 bases from J, the junction contained 3 bases not matched to a gene. The CDR3 loop spans 15 amino acids. Germline values: CDR1 MRHNA, CDR2 SNTAGT. In DNA form, the CDR3 reads TGTGCCAGCAGTGACGGGACTAGCGGGGTTGATGAGCAGTTCTTC. It yields the protein CASSDGTSGVDEQFF.

V is TRBV11-2 and J is TRBJ2-5, with D possibly being TRBD1 (6 bases). Germline V gives CDR1 SGHAT, CDR2 FQNNGV. CDR3 length equals 15 residues. V lost 3 bases and J lost 4, with 15 bases in between. CDR3 sequence reads: CASSLGAIGRETQYF. The CDR3 nucleotides are TGTGCCAGCAGCTTGGGGGCTATAGGGAGAGAGACCCAGTACTTC. Full variable domain (outside the CDR3, taken from reference TRBV11-2 and TRBJ2-5): EAGVAQSPRYKIIEKRQSVAFWCNPISGHATLYWYQQILGQGPKLLIQFQNNGVVDDSQLPKDRFSAERLKGVDSTLKIQPAKLEDSAVYLCASSLGAIGRETQYFGPGTRLLVL.

This clone was picked up a small number of times. V gene TRBV5-1 combines with J gene TRBJ2-1, with a weak D call TRBD2 (5 bases). With 0 bases removed from V and 0 bases from J, the gap between germline ends came to 10 bases. From germline, CDR1 is SGHRS and CDR2 YFSETQ. This CDR3 has 16 amino acids. CDR3 protein: CASSLGGLSSYNEQFF. The CDR3 bases are TGCGCCAGCAGCTTGGGAGGGTTAAGCTCCTACAATGAGCAGTTCTTC.

The chain links TRBV25-1 to TRBJ2-1; tentative D call: TRBD1 (5 bases). Per the germline V gene, CDR1 is MGHDK and CDR2 is SYGVNS. The CDR3 extends over 13 amino acids. The V end lost 2 bases, the J end lost 9 bases, and 11 bases lay between the germline ends. CDR3 loop: CASSETGTGEQFF. CDR3 bases: TGTGCCAGCAGTGAAACAGGAACCGGTGAGCAGTTCTTC.

The gene calls are TRBV7-9 and TRBJ2-2; possible D gene TRBD2, 5 bases. Between the trimmed V and J ends, which lost 4 bases and 10 bases, there was a span of 19 bases. The CDR3 is 15 residues long. The germline V gene has CDR1 SEHNR and CDR2 FQNEAQ (reference sequence). CDR3 in amino acids: CASSSNLAPLAELFF. Here the CDR3 DNA reads TGTGCCAGCAGCTCTAACTTGGCCCCGCTAGCGGAGCTGTTTTTT.

This clone was seen a single time. V gene TRBV7-9 combines with J gene TRBJ2-5; weak D call: TRBD1 (6 bases). Germline V CDR1 and CDR2: SEHNR, FQNEAQ (reference sequence). Trimming removed 3 bases from V and 5 bases from J, with 16 bases in between. The CDR3 has 15 amino acids. Written as DNA, the CDR3 is TGTGCCAGCAGCTTCCAAGGACAGTTTAAGGAGACCCAGTACTTC. Its protein is CASSFQGQFKETQYF.

The chain uses TRBV5-1 and TRBJ1-4; D uncertain. CDR1 is SGHRS, CDR2 YFSETQ, per germline. The CDR3 extends over 14 amino acids. V was pared by 0 bases and J by 8 bases, with 11 bases between. As DNA, the CDR3 is TGCGCCAGCAGCTTGGAGGGCTGGGAGGAAAAACTGTTTTTT. This gives the protein CASSLEGWEEKLFF.

The gene calls are TRBV2 and TRBJ2-3, with 10 bases that match TRBD2. The V and J ends lost 3 bases and 1 base, in that order; junction bases with no gene match: 10. CDR3 length: 18 amino acids. From germline, CDR1 is SNHLY and CDR2 FYNNEI. This chain's CDR3 is CASSEGAGGRFGTDTQYF. In nucleotides, the CDR3 is TGTGCCAGCAGTGAGGGAGCGGGGGGGCGGTTTGGCACAGATACGCAGTATTTT.

This chain uses TRBV10-3 with TRBJ2-7; weak D call: TRBD2 (5 bases). The V gene's germline CDR1 is ENHRY and CDR2 SYGVKD. The V end lost 0 bases, the J end lost 3 bases, and 9 bases lay between the germline ends. The CDR3 loop spans 14 amino acids. This CDR3 is CAISESGEIYEQYF. In nucleotides, the CDR3 is TGTGCCATCAGTGAGTCGGGAGAAATCTACGAGCAGTACTTC.

This clone was observed once. J is TRBJ1-1 and V is TRBV4-2; D is unclear. Trimming took 3 bases from V and 2 from J, leaving 7 bases between them. This CDR3 spans 13 amino acids. Germline V CDR1 and CDR2: LGHNA, YNFKEQ. This chain's CDR3 is CASSQVQNTEAFF. The CDR3 DNA reads as TGTGCCAGCAGCCAGGTACAAAACACTGAAGCTTTCTTT.

This clone was counted a single time. J is TRBJ2-5 and V is TRBV10-3, with TRBD1 as a possible D gene (6 bases). The CDR3 loop spans 13 amino acids. With 2 bases removed from V and 5 bases from J, the gap between germline ends came to 9 bases. CDR1 and CDR2 (germline): ENHRY, SYGVKD. The CDR3 spells CAISEGGLETQYF. In DNA, the CDR3 is TGTGCCATCAGTGAGGGGGGCCTGGAGACCCAGTACTTC.

This sequence joins TRBV9 and TRBJ1-1, with 10 bases matching TRBD1. With V trimmed by 0 bases and J by 3 bases, 8 bases remained unmatched. CDR3 size: 17 residues. Germline values: CDR1 SGDLS, CDR2 YYNGEE. The CDR3 here is CASSVAGTGAKDTEAFF. CDR3 DNA: TGTGCCAGCAGCGTAGCCGGGACAGGGGCGAAGGACACTGAAGCTTTCTTT.

The rearrangement uses TRBV18 and TRBJ2-6; 12 nucleotides match TRBD2. Looked up from germline, CDR1 is KGHSH and CDR2 is LQKENI. The CDR3 runs to 18 residues. Trimming took 2 bases from V and 3 from J; bases not matched to a gene: 5. CDR3 nucleotides: TGTGCCAGCTCACCAATAACTAGCGGGAGGTTTGGGGCCAACGTCCTGACTTTC. It is translated as CASSPITSGRFGANVLTF.

The V gene is TRBV7-2, the J gene TRBJ1-4; D perhaps matches TRBD1 (5 bases). Trimming took 6 bases from V and 7 from J, leaving 15 bases between them. The CDR3 has 14 residues. CDR1 is SGHTA, CDR2 FQGNSA, per germline. CDR3 residues: CASRWGRSGEKLFF. In nucleotides, the CDR3 is TGTGCCAGCAGGTGGGGCAGGTCGGGTGAAAAACTGTTTTTT.

The V gene is TRBV3-1 (or the pseudogene TRBV3-2), the J gene TRBJ1-5, with 9 bases lining up with TRBD1. CDR1 and CDR2 from the germline V gene are LGHDT and YNNKEL (reference sequence). Unmatched junction bases numbered 3, after V lost 4 bases and J lost 5 bases. The CDR3 totals 14 residues. This CDR3 is CASSLGQGYQPQHF. The DNA for the CDR3 is TGTGCCAGCAGCCTGGGACAGGGATATCAGCCCCAGCATTTT.

V usage is TRBV2 and J usage is TRBJ1-6; possible D gene TRBD1, 5 bases. CDR1 and CDR2 (germline): SNHLY, FYNNEI. CDR3 length: 14 residues. The V end was cut by 5 bases, the J end by 6 bases, with 11 bases between. The CDR3 coding sequence is TGTGCCAGCAGTTCGCAGGGAGGTAATTCACCCCTCCACTTT. As protein: CASSSQGGNSPLHF.

The CDR3 DNA is TGTGCCAGCAGCTTGGGTGCACAGGGCTATGGCTACACCTTC. Translating it yields CASSLGAQGYGYTF. The chain joins TRBV3-1 (or the pseudogene TRBV3-2) to TRBJ1-2, with a possible D match to TRBD1 (6 bases). Trimming removed 5 bases at V and 4 bases at J, with 14 bases between. This CDR3 spans 14 amino acids. The germline CDR1 and CDR2 sequences are LGHDT and YNNKEL (reference sequence).